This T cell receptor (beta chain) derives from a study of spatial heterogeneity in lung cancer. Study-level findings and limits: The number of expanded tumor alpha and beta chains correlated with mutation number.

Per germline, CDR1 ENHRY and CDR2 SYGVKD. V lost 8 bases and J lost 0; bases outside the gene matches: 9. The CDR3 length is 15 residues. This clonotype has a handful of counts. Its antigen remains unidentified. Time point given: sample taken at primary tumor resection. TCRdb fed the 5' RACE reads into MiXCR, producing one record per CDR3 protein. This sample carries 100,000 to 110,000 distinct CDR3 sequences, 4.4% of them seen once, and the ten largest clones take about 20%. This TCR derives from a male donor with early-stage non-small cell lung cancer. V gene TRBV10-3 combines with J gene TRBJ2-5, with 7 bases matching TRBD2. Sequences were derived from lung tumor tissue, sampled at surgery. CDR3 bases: TGTGCCATCGGATCCGGGACTACCAACCAAGAGACCCAGTACTTC. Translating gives CAIGSGTTNQETQYF.